This T cell receptor beta chain was recorded in a study of radiotherapy plus CTLA-4 blockade in lung cancer. Study at large: There were objective responses in roughly a sixth of patients, and 30% to 35% had disease control. Study-level findings and limits: TCR clones from tumors expanded in blood after radiotherapy plus ipilimumab. Reportedly, early blood T cell clone dynamics best predicted response, with interferon-beta.

CTLA-4 blockade with ipilimumab, together with focal radiation, was given to patients with chemo-refractory metastatic non-small-cell lung cancer. Method: immunoSEQ multiplex PCR; TCRdb's copy keeps in-frame clones and lacks some. Counted here are around 99,000 clones, 88% occurring once; the ten biggest clones make up 4.5% to 6%. Turning to this clone: Its matching antigen is unknown.

The V gene's germline CDR1 is SGHVS and CDR2 FQNEAQ. The CDR3 consists of 16 residues. Trimming removed 2 bases from V and 7 bases from J; junction bases left unmatched: 12. The sequence was collected from a human donor with non-small cell lung cancer that progressed on radiotherapy plus ipilimumab. V usage is TRBV7-8 and J usage is TRBJ1-2, with 8 bases aligning to TRBD1. This material consisted of peripheral blood, taken from a patient treated with radiotherapy plus ipilimumab. DNA of the CDR3: TGTGCCAGCAGCTTAAGTACGGCGGACAGGGAAGGTGGCTACACCTTC. This gives the protein CASSLSTADREGGYTF. The entire variable domain, with the rest obtained from reference TRBV7-8 and TRBJ1-2, is as follows: GAGVSQSPRYKVAKRGQDVALRCDPISGHVSLFWYQQALGQGPEFLTYFQNEAQLDKSGLPSDRFFAERPEGSVSTLKIQRTQQEDSAVYLCASSLSTADREGGYTFGSGTRLTVV.